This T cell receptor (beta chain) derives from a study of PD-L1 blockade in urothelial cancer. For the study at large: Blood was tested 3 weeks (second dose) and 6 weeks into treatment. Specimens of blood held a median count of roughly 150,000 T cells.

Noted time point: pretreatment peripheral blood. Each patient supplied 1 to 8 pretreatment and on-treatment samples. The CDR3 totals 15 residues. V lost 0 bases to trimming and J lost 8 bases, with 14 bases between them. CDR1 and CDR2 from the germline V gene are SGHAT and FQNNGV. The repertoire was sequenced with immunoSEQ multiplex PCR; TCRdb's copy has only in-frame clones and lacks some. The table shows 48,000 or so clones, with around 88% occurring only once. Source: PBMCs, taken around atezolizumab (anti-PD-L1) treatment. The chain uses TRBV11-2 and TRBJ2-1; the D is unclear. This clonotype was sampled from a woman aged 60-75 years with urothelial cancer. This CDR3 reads CASSLDFASRDEQFF. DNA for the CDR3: TGTGCCAGCAGCTTAGATTTCGCCTCAAGAGATGAGCAGTTCTTC. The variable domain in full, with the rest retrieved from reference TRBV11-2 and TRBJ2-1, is EAGVAQSPRYKIIEKRQSVAFWCNPISGHATLYWYQQILGQGPKLLIQFQNNGVVDDSQLPKDRFSAERLKGVDSTLKIQPAKLEDSAVYLCASSLDFASRDEQFFGPGTRLTVL.